This section outlines one T cell receptor (beta chain) sequence together with its context. Its matching antigen is unknown. This sample is part of a study of CXCR3-negative and CXCR3-positive naive CD8 T cells. Study context: Summed over all libraries, TRB reads came to around 140 million, with about 1.5 +/- 0.3 million per library. Study-wide findings and caveats: Diversity was high in both naive subsets and much lower in memory cells.

UMI-tagged TRB cDNA libraries were built via 5' RACE. TCRdb reworked the 5' RACE reads into one entry per CDR3 protein, no DNA. The sample is made up of about 5,800 distinct CDR3 sequences, and the top ten hold 1% to 1.5% of it. Germline CDR1 reads SQVTM; CDR2 reads ANQGSEA. CDR3 length equals 12 residues. The naive CD8+ gate required CD45RO-CCR7+CD27+CD95- phenotype. The V and J genes are TRBV29-1 and TRBJ2-1. The receptor was derived from a human donor in good health. Some clones in this sample may be carry-over from other donors' samples. The sample comprised naive CXCR3- CD8+ T cells from blood. The subset was: CD45RO-CCR7+CD27+CD95- naive CD8+ T cells lacking CXCR3 (TNR3-). Here the CDR3 reads CSALENKNEQFF.